This TCR beta chain appears in the sequencing data of a study of cytomegalovirus exposure and HLA in healthy donors. About the study: A previous analysis identified around 120 million unique TCR beta sequences derived from roughly 180 million T cells.

PCR employed 60 Vbeta and 13 Jbeta primers. Assay: immunoSEQ multiplex PCR; the TCRdb copy retains only in-frame clones and omits some. The table shows roughly 100,000 clones, with over 70% occurring only once. Findings and limits, study-wide: Most observed TCR sequences were rare, whereas some public TCRs were detected in many donors. CMV serostatus was the sole immune exposure data available. A further, later analysis showed that HLA-associated TCR beta chains (compared with equally common others) were more clonally expanded.

On this clone: The antigen is unknown.

Deletions cut 3 bases from V and 0 bases from J, with 8 bases between. Looked up from germline, CDR1 is SQVTM and CDR2 is ANQGSEA. The CDR3 consists of 13 residues. The receptor comes from a man aged 25-45 years in good health and CMV-seronegative. Sequenced sample: PBMCs. This sequence joins TRBV29-1 and TRBJ1-1; tentative D call: TRBD1 (5 bases). The CDR3 DNA follows: TGCAGCGTTGATAGACAGATGAACACTGAAGCTTTCTTT. Protein sequence: CSVDRQMNTEAFF.